Listed here are 27 T cell receptor beta chains from one sample, sequenced in a study of blood T cells in healthy people across ages. For the second PCR, which ran for 7 to 11 cycles, a sample-barcoded 5' primer and a J-beta primer mix were used. TCRdb called the 5' RACE reads again in MiXCR, with one record for every CDR3 protein. The table has 650,000 to 1,000,000 distinct CDR3 sequences, 35% to 40% seen once. Sequenced material: blood. These receptors all come from a man younger than 35 in good health.

The chain links TRBV4-2 to TRBJ1-4; no definite D call. This CDR3 is built from 13 residues. V was shortened by 7 bases and J by 5 bases, with 11 bases between the two germline ends. CDR1 LGHNA and CDR2 YNFKEQ come from the germline V gene. CDR3 coding DNA: TGTGCCAGCACGGGCAGCGCGAATGAAAAACTGTTTTTT. Translating it yields CASTGSANEKLFF.

The chain joins TRBV4-3 to TRBJ2-1; D not resolved. Trimming left V 3 bases short and J 8 bases short, with 17 bases between. The V gene's germline CDR1 is LGHNA and CDR2 YSLEER. This CDR3 comprises 15 residues. CDR3 amino acids: CASSQDADFGDEQFF. CDR3 DNA sequence: TGCGCCAGCAGCCAGGACGCGGATTTTGGCGATGAGCAGTTCTTC.

In this sample, this clonotype turned up a few times. The rearrangement uses TRBV20-1 and TRBJ1-4; the D is unclear. Germline assignment: CDR1 DFQATT and CDR2 SNEGSKA (reference sequence). This CDR3 comprises 10 residues. The V gene lost 6 bases and the J gene lost 8 bases, with 7 bases spanning the gap. DNA of the CDR3: TGCAGTGCCCCGAGGGAAAAACTGTTTTTT. This encodes CSAPREKLFF.

The V and J genes are TRBV5-1 and TRBJ1-6; 10 bases map to TRBD1. The CDR3 consists of 16 residues. CDR1 is SGHRS, CDR2 YFSETQ, per germline. V shed 3 bases and J 9 bases; nucleotides not matched to a gene: 9. CDR3 nucleotide sequence: TGCGCCAGCAGCTCCCTCGGAGGGGACAGGGGTTCACCCCTCCACTTT. As protein: CASSSLGGDRGSPLHF. Together with reference TRBV5-1 and TRBJ1-6, the CDR3 gives the full variable domain: KAGVTQTPRYLIKTRGQQVTLSCSPISGHRSVSWYQQTPGQGLQFLFEYFSETQRNKGNFPGRFSGRQFSNSRSEMNVSTLELGDSALYLCASSSLGGDRGSPLHFGNGTRLTVT.

Notes on this clonotype: One end of the junction is discordant with germline, which a read error may explain. This sequence joins TRBV6-2 or TRBV6-3 and TRBJ2-1, with TRBD2 matching 9 bases. CDR3 length: 16 amino acids. CDR1 and CDR2 (germline): MNHEY, SVGEGT. Here the CDR3 DNA reads TGTGCCAGCAGGCCCCCGGGACTAGCCTCGTACAATGAGCGGTTCTTC. Translation: CASRPPGLASYNERFF.

This clonotype was counted between two and nine times. The rearrangement uses TRBV27 and TRBJ1-4; no clear D gene. Germline V gene lookup returns CDR1 MNHEY and CDR2 SMNVEV (reference sequence). This CDR3 has 15 residues. V lost 5 bases, J lost 0 bases, and 10 bases lay in between. This chain's CDR3 is CASSPDPTTNEKLFF. The CDR3 DNA reads TGTGCCAGCAGTCCTGACCCGACAACTAATGAAAAACTGTTTTTT.

The chain carries TRBV19 and TRBJ1-2, with a weak D call TRBD1 (6 bases). CDR1 is LNHDA, CDR2 SQIVND, per germline (reference sequence). The CDR3 spans 12 residues. Trimming cost V 7 bases and J 7 bases, with 13 bases left between them. DNA for the CDR3: TGTGCCAGTAACACAGGGTTGGGTGGCTACACCTTC. Protein sequence: CASNTGLGGYTF.

This clonotype was seen at least ten times. The chain uses TRBV7-6 and TRBJ2-3; 8 bases map to TRBD2. This CDR3 spans 16 amino acids. Germline V CDR1 and CDR2: SGHVS, FNYEAQ. The trim removed 3 bases at V and 2 bases at J, leaving 7 bases unmatched. The CDR3 DNA reads TGTGCCAGCAGCTTGTCTGGCGGGGGGAACACAGATACGCAGTATTTT. It codes for CASSLSGGGNTDTQYF.

This clonotype was seen repeatedly, ten times or more. This chain connects TRBV27 to TRBJ1-2; D remains ambiguous. V lost 6 bases, J lost 2 bases, and 10 bases lay in between. The germline V gene has CDR1 MNHEY and CDR2 SMNVEV (reference sequence). The CDR3 consists of 13 residues. CDR3 nucleotide sequence: TGTGCCAGCAGCCTGTATGGCAACTATGGCTACACCTTC. It codes for CASSLYGNYGYTF.

This clonotype was counted between two and nine times. V usage is TRBV29-1 and J usage is TRBJ2-1, with 8 bases lining up with TRBD1. The CDR3 spans 16 residues. With 1 base clipped from V and 2 bases from J, the junction kept 7 bases outside the gene matches. CDR1 and CDR2 from the germline V gene are SQVTM and ANQGSEA. The chain's CDR3 is CSVEGEDRATYNEQFF. In DNA form, the CDR3 reads TGCAGCGTTGAAGGGGAGGACAGGGCAACCTACAATGAGCAGTTCTTC.

The rearrangement joins TRBV2 to TRBJ2-3; D may be TRBD1 (5 bases). Trimming cost V 7 bases and J 0 bases, with 11 bases left between them. Per the germline V gene, CDR1 is SNHLY and CDR2 is FYNNEI. The CDR3 loop spans 14 amino acids. In DNA form, the CDR3 reads TGTGCCAGCAATAGGGGTTGGAGCACAGATACGCAGTATTTT. Protein: CASNRGWSTDTQYF.

This clonotype was recorded at least ten times. The chain recombines TRBV5-6 with TRBJ2-1; 12 bases are a match to TRBD2. The CDR3 totals 16 residues. The V and J ends lost 0 bases and 7 bases, in that order; junction bases with no gene match: 5. CDR1 SGHDT and CDR2 YYEEEE come from the germline V gene. The CDR3 protein is CASSLESLAGGNEQFF. In nucleotides, the CDR3 is TGTGCCAGCAGCTTGGAATCCCTAGCGGGGGGGAATGAGCAGTTCTTC.

The chain combines TRBV4-3 with TRBJ1-5, with a possible D match to TRBD1 (5 bases). Germline-derived CDR1 and CDR2 are LGHNA and YSLEER. The V gene lost 0 bases and the J gene lost 7 bases, with 16 bases spanning the gap. CDR3 length: 16 residues. CDR3 loop: CASSQDYSGADQPQHF. CDR3 coding DNA: TGCGCCAGCAGCCAAGATTATTCCGGGGCGGACCAGCCCCAGCATTTT.

The chain carries TRBV20-1 and TRBJ1-4; TRBD1 might be the D (5 bases). The V and J ends lost 6 bases and 1 base respectively, with 12 bases between them. CDR1 is DFQATT, CDR2 SNEGSKA, per germline (reference sequence). The CDR3 is 14 residues long. The CDR3 coding sequence is TGCAGTGCCGGGGTGGGGGAAACTAATGAAAAACTGTTTTTT. Encoded protein: CSAGVGETNEKLFF.

As regards this clonotype: Germline is not matched at one junction end, which may reflect a read error. This chain links TRBV7-2 with TRBJ2-3; 7 nucleotides line up with TRBD1. Germline V lookup: CDR1 SGHTA, CDR2 FQGNSA. The CDR3 is made up of 16 amino acids. CDR3 sequence reads: CASSWRTGRSTDAQYF. CDR3 DNA sequence: TGTGCCAGCAGCTGGAGGACAGGCCGAAGCACAGATGCGCAGTATTTT.

The chain employs TRBV24-1 and TRBJ2-5, with D maybe TRBD2 (6 bases). The J call may be faulty, since TRBJ2-7 better matches the DNA end. This CDR3 region has 15 residues. Germline CDR1 reads KGHDR; CDR2 reads SFDVKD. The CDR3 sequence is CATSDSRDAGGEQYF. The CDR3 DNA reads TGTGCCACCAGTGATAGCAGGGACGCCGGGGGCGAGCAGTACTTC.

The rearrangement uses TRBV6-5 and TRBJ1-4, with D possibly being TRBD1 (6 bases). Trimming removed 5 bases at V and 6 bases at J, with 16 bases between. The CDR3 is 15 residues long. Germline CDR1 is MNHEY and CDR2 is SVGAGI. As DNA, the CDR3 is TGTGCCAGCAGTGCGGGCGGGGGCAAGGATGAAAAACTGTTTTTT. Encoded protein: CASSAGGGKDEKLFF.

This clonotype came up a few times. The gene calls are TRBV7-2 and TRBJ2-3; D unresolved. CDR1 is SGHTA, CDR2 FQGNSA, per germline. With 4 bases removed from V and 1 base from J, the gap between germline ends came to 12 bases. The CDR3 loop spans 15 amino acids. CDR3: CASSSYSAGTDTQYF. As DNA, the CDR3 is TGTGCCAGCAGCTCCTACTCGGCCGGCACAGATACGCAGTATTTT.

This clonotype was counted many times. This rearrangement joins TRBV4-3 to TRBJ2-3; D may be TRBD1 (6 bases). The ends were cut back, 1 base at V and 6 bases at J, with 20 bases in the middle. The CDR3 covers 17 residues. Germline V gene data show CDR1 as LGHNA and CDR2 as YSLEER. CDR3 sequence: CASSQGYRVLLVDTQYF. CDR3 coding DNA: TGCGCCAGCAGCCAAGGGTACAGGGTATTGTTGGTGGATACGCAGTATTTT.

J is TRBJ2-7 and V is TRBV29-1; 8 bases are a match to TRBD1. The ends lost 2 bases at V and 3 bases at J; junction bases unmatched: 0. The V gene's germline CDR1 is SQVTM and CDR2 ANQGSEA. There are 12 residues in the CDR3. The CDR3 protein is CSVETGGYEQYF. The DNA of the CDR3 is TGCAGCGTTGAAACAGGGGGCTACGAGCAGTACTTC.

V and J are TRBV6-6 and TRBJ2-5, with 13 bases lining up with TRBD2. The CDR3 has 16 amino acids. CDR1 MNHNY and CDR2 SVGAGI come from the germline V gene (reference sequence). The ends lost 6 bases at V and 7 bases at J; junction bases unmatched: 11. CDR3 in amino acids: CASRSWTSGGPGTQYF. The CDR3 DNA is TGTGCCAGCAGAAGTTGGACTAGCGGGGGCCCCGGGACCCAGTACTTC.

V is TRBV20-1 and J is TRBJ1-1; D remains unclear. V dropped 4 bases and J dropped 1 base, with 10 bases sitting between them. Germline V gene sequence: CDR1 DFQATT, CDR2 SNEGSKA (reference sequence). The length of the CDR3 is 13 residues. The CDR3 bases are TGCAGTGCTAAACTACAAGGGAACACTGAAGCTTTCTTT. It is translated as CSAKLQGNTEAFF.

The chain employs TRBV10-3 and TRBJ1-6; D might be TRBD1 (6 bases). With 2 bases removed from V and 18 bases from J, the gap between germline ends came to 17 bases. CDR3 size: 13 residues. Germline V gene sequence: CDR1 ENHRY, CDR2 SYGVKD. The CDR3: CAISERWDTDPHF. The CDR3 region has the DNA TGTGCCATCAGTGAGAGGTGGGACACGGACCCCCACTTT.

The chain couples TRBV12-3 or TRBV12-4 to TRBJ2-3; D is possibly TRBD2 (5 bases). The CDR3 spans 15 residues. Trimming took off 8 bases at V and 0 bases at J, with 15 bases between the two ends. The DNA for the CDR3 is TGTGCCAGCCGCCGCGGCGGACTCAGCACAGATACGCAGTATTTT. Amino acids: CASRRGGLSTDTQYF.

This chain joins TRBV11-2 and TRBJ2-3; tentatively, D is TRBD2 (5 bases). From germline, CDR1 is SGHAT and CDR2 FQNNGV. The V end was cut by 3 bases, the J end by 0 bases, with 37 bases between. This CDR3 is 24 amino acids long. The CDR3 bases are TGTGCCAGCAGCTTCCGACTAAAAACCACAGCATCCGTCAAAATCCCAACTAGCACAGATACGCAGTATTTT. It specifies CASSFRLKTTASVKIPTSTDTQYF.

The chain recombines TRBV29-1 with TRBJ2-2, with TRBD1 as a possible D gene (6 bases). V was trimmed by 6 bases and J by 7 bases, leaving 18 bases between them. The CDR3 is 14 amino acids. The germline V gene encodes CDR1 SQVTM and CDR2 ANQGSEA. The CDR3 is CSVKWEQGFGELFF. Written as DNA, the CDR3 is TGCAGCGTCAAATGGGAACAGGGCTTCGGGGAGCTGTTTTTT.

This clonotype was detected a few times. This sequence joins TRBV6-2 or TRBV6-3 and TRBJ1-2; 9 nucleotides match TRBD1. J was trimmed by 8 bases and V by 0 bases; bases with no gene match: 7. The CDR3 length is 15 residues. Germline V CDR1 and CDR2: MNHEY, SVGEGT. As DNA, the CDR3 is TGTGCCAGCAGTTACTCGGGACAGGGTCGGAAAGGCTACACCTTC. Protein: CASSYSGQGRKGYTF.